This T cell receptor (beta chain) was obtained from a study of cytotoxic CD8 clonotypes in ibrutinib-treated CLL. Study at large: Outcomes included roughly 24 partial and 2 complete responses; after median about 5.5 years, roughly 15 stayed remitted and around 12 progressed.

Germline values: CDR1 MNHEY, CDR2 SVGAGI. The CDR3 loop spans 15 amino acids. V was trimmed by 1 base and J by 4 bases, leaving 13 bases between them. Concerning this clone: Its antigen is unidentified.

Findings of the study overall: The times at which samples were taken varied between sustained-remission and progressing patients. The study found public clonotypes uncommon, contracting or stable on treatment.

Profiling relied on immunoSEQ multiplex PCR, and the TCRdb table lists in-frame clones only, not all of them. The sample includes about 330,000 clones, roughly 70% seen only once; the top ten take roughly 6.7%. The specimen comprised PBMCs, sampled after 36 months of ibrutinib treatment. The receptor was derived from a human donor with chronic lymphocytic leukemia. The rearrangement links TRBV6-5 to TRBJ1-2; D may be TRBD1 (5 bases). The CDR3 sequence is CASSYWFGGSYGYTF. Written as DNA, the CDR3 is TGTGCCAGCAGTTACTGGTTCGGGGGGTCCTATGGCTACACCTTC.